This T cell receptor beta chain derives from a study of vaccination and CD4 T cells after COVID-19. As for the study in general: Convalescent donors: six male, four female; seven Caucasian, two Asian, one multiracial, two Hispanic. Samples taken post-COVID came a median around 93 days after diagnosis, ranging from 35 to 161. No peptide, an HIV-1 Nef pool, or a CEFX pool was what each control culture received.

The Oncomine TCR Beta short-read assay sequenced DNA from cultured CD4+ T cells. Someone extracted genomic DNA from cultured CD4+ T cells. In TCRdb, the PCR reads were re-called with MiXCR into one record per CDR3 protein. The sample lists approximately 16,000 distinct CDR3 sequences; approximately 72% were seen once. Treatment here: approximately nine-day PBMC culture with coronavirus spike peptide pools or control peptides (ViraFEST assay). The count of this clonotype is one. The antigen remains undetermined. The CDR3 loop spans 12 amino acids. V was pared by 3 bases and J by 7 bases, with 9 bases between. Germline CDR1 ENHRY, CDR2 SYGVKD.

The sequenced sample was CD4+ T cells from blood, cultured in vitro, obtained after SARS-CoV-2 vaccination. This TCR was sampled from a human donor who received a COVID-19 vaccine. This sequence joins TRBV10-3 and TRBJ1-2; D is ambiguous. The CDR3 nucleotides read TGTGCCATCAGTGAAGGAGGATTTGGCTACACCTTC. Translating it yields CAISEGGFGYTF.